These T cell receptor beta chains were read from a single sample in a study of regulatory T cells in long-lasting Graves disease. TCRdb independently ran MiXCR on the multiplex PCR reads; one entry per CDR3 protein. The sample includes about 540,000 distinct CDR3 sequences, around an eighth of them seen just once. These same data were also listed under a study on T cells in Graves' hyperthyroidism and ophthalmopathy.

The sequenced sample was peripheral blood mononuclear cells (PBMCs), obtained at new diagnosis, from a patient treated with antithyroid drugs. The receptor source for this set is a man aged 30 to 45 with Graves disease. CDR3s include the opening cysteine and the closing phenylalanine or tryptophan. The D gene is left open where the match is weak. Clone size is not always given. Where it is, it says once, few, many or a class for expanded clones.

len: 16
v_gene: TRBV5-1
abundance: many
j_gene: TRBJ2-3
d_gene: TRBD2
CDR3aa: CASSPRTSGSSDTQYF
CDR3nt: TGTGCCAGCAGCCCCCGGACTAGCGGATCCTCAGATACGCAGTATTTT

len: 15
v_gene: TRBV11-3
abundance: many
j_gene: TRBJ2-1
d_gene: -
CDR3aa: CASSSDRLVYNEQFF
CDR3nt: TGTGCCAGCAGCTCCGACAGGTTGGTTTACAATGAGCAGTTCTTC

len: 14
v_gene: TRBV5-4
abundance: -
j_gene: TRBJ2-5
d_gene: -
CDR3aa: CASSFWSLQETQYF
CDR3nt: TGTGCCAGCAGCTTTTGGTCTTTACAAGAGACCCAGTACTTC

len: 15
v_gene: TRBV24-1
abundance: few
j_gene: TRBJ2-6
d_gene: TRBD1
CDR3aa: CATRSKGAGANVLTF
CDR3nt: TGTGCCACCAGATCTAAGGGGGCCGGGGCCAACGTCCTGACTTTC

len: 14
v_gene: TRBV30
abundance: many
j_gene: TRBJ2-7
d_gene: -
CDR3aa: CAWSVQVGDYEQYF
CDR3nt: TGTGCCTGGAGTGTACAGGTGGGAGACTACGAGCAGTACTTC

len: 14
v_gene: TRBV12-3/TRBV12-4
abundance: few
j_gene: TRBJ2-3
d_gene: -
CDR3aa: CASIIGPNTDTQYF
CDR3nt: TGTGCCAGCATCATCGGACCGAACACAGATACGCAGTATTTT

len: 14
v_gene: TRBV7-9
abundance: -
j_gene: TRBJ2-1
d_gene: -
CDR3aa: CASSPPLATNEQFF
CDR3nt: TGTGCCAGCAGCCCCCCCTTGGCTACCAATGAGCAGTTCTTC

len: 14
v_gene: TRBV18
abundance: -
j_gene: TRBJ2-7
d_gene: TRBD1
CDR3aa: CASSPRQGVYEQYF
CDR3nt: TGTGCCAGCTCACCCCGCCAGGGGGTCTACGAGCAGTACTTC

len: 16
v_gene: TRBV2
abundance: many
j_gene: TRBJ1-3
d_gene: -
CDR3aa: CASSPQGWTSGNTIYF
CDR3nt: TGTGCCAGCAGTCCACAGGGCTGGACTTCCGGAAACACCATATATTTT

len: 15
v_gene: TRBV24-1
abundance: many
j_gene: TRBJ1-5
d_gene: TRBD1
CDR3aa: CATSETGGHNQPQHF
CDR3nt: TGTGCCACCAGTGAAACAGGGGGCCACAATCAGCCCCAGCATTTT

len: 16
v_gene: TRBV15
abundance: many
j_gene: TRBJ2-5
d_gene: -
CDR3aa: CATSRDHLSVQETQYF
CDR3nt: TGTGCCACCAGCAGAGACCACCTTAGTGTACAAGAGACCCAGTACTTC

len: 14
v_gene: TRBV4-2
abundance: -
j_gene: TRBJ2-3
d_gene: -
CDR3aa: CASSPRQARDTQYF
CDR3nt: TGTGCCAGCAGCCCAAGACAGGCCCGCGATACGCAGTATTTT

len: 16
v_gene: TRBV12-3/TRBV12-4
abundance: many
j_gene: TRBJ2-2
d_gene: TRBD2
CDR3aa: CASSRTSGVNTGELFF
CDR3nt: TGTGCCAGCAGCCGGACTAGCGGGGTCAACACCGGGGAGCTGTTTTTT

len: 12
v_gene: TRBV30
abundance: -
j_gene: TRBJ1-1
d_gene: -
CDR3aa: CAWSAGVGEAFF
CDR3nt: TGTGCCTGGAGTGCAGGCGTCGGTGAAGCTTTCTTT

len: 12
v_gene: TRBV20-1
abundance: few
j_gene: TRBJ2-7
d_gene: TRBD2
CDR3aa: CSARLAGTEQYF
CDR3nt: TGCAGTGCTAGACTAGCGGGAACCGAGCAGTACTTC

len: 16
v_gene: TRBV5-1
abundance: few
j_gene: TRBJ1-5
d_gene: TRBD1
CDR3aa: CASRPGTGHSNQPQHF
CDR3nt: TGCGCCAGCAGACCCGGGACAGGGCATAGCAATCAGCCCCAGCATTTT

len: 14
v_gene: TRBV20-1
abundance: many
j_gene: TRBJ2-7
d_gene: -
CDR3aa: CSARGTLGSYEQYF
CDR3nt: TGCAGTGCTAGGGGGACCCTTGGTTCCTACGAGCAGTACTTC

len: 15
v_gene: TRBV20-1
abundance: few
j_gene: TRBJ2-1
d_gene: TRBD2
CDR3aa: CSAQILADTYNEQFF
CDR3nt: TGCAGTGCCCAAATACTAGCGGACACCTACAATGAGCAGTTCTTC

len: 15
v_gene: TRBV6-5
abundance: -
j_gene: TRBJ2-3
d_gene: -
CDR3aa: CASSYSMSSTDTQYF
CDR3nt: TGTGCCAGCAGTTACTCTATGTCTAGCACAGATACGCAGTATTTT

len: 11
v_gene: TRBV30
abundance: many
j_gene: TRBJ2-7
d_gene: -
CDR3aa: CAWSPNYEQYF
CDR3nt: TGTGCCTGGAGCCCAAACTACGAGCAGTACTTC

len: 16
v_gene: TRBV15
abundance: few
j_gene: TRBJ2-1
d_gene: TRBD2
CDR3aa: CATSSQIAGEGNEQFF
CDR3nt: TGTGCCACCAGCAGCCAAATAGCGGGAGAGGGCAATGAGCAGTTCTTC

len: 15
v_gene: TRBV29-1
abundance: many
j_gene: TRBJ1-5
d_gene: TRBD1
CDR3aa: CSVEDDRGDNQPQHF
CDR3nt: TGCAGCGTTGAAGACGACAGGGGAGACAATCAGCCCCAGCATTTT

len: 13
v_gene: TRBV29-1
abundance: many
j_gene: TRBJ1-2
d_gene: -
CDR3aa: CSAGEGLRYGYTF
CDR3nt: TGCAGCGCTGGTGAAGGCCTCAGATATGGCTACACCTTC

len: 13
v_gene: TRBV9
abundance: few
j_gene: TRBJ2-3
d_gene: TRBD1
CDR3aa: CASGTGGKDTQYF
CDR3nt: TGTGCCAGCGGGACAGGGGGAAAAGATACGCAGTATTTT

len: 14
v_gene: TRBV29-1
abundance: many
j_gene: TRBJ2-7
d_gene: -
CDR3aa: CSVAPRTGGYEQYF
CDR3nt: TGCAGCGTTGCCCCCAGGACTGGGGGCTACGAGCAGTACTTC

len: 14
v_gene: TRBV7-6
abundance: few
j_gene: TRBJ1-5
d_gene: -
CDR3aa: CASSSGRAMRPQHF
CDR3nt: TGTGCCAGCAGCTCCGGCAGGGCCATGCGGCCCCAGCATTTT

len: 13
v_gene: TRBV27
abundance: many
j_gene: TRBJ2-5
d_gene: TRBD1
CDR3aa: CASGQGARETQYF
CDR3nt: TGTGCCAGCGGACAGGGGGCGAGAGAGACCCAGTACTTC

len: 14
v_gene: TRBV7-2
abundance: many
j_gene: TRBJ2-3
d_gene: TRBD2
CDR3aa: CASLASGSTDTQYF
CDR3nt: TGTGCCAGCCTTGCTAGCGGGAGCACAGATACGCAGTATTTT

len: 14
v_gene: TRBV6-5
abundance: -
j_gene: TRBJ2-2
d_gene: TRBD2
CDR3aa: CASSSLAGAGELFF
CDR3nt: TGTGCCAGCAGTTCTCTAGCGGGAGCCGGGGAGCTGTTTTTT

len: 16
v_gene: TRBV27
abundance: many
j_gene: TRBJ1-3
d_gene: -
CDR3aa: CASSLSEGPAGNTIYF
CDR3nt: TGTGCCAGCAGTTTATCGGAGGGGCCCGCTGGAAACACCATATATTTT

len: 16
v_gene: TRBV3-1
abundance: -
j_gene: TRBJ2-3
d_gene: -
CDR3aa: CASSLGAGRITDTQYF
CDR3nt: TGTGCCAGCAGCTTAGGGGCAGGGAGAATTACAGATACGCAGTATTTT

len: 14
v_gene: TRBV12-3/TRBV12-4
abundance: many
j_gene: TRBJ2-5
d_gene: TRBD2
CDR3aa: CASSPSSGQETQYF
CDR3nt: TGTGCCAGCAGCCCCTCTAGCGGCCAAGAGACCCAGTACTTC

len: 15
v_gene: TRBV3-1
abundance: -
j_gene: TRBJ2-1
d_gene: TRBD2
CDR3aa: CASSPGLEGFYEQFF
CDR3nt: TGTGCCAGCAGCCCTGGACTAGAGGGATTCTATGAGCAGTTCTTC

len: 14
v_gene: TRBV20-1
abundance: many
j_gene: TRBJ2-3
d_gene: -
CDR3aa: CSANPGTQGDTQYF
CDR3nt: TGCAGTGCTAACCCGGGAACTCAAGGGGATACGCAGTATTTT

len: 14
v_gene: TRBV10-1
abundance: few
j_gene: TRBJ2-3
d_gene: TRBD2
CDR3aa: CARGGLADTDTQYF
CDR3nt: TGCGCCCGGGGGGGACTAGCGGACACAGATACGCAGTATTTT

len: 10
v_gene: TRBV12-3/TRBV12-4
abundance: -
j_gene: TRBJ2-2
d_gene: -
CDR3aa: CATPTGELFF
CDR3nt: TGTGCCACCCCAACCGGGGAGCTGTTTTTT

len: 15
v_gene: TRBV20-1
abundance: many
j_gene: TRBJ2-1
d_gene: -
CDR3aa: CSVIGEEPSYNEQFF
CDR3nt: TGCAGTGTAATAGGGGAGGAACCCTCCTACAATGAGCAGTTCTTC

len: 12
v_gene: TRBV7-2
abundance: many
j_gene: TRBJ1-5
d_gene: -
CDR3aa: CASSFSGQPQHF
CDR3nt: TGTGCCAGCAGCTTCTCGGGTCAGCCCCAGCATTTT

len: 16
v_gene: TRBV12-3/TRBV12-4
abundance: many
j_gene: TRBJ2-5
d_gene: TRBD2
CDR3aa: CASSPRLAGGKETQYF
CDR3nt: TGTGCCAGCAGTCCCCGACTAGCGGGAGGAAAAGAGACCCAGTACTTC

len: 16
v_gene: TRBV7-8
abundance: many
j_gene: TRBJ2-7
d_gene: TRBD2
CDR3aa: CASSPQTSGSSYEQYF
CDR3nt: TGTGCCAGCAGCCCTCAAACTAGCGGGAGCTCCTACGAGCAGTACTTC

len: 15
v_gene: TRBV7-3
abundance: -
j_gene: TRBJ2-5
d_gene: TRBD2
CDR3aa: CASRRLAGSQETQYF
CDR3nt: TGTGCCAGCAGAAGACTAGCGGGCTCTCAAGAGACCCAGTACTTC

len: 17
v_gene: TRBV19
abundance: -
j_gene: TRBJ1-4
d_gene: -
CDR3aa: CASAGLATGLANEKLFF
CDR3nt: TGTGCCTCCGCCGGTCTGGCCACAGGGTTGGCTAATGAAAAACTGTTTTTT

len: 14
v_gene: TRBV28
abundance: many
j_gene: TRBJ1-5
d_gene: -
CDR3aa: CASGRANSNQPQHF
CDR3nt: TGTGCCAGCGGTAGGGCAAATAGCAATCAGCCCCAGCATTTT